The rows below give T cell receptor beta chains drawn from one sample of a study of shared clonotypes between healthy human individuals. This table comes from immunoSEQ multiplex PCR, and its TCRdb copy is limited to in-frame clones, with some not included. The sample records 2 million to 2.5 million clones, 93% being singletons. Sequenced: naive CD8+ T cells from PBMCs. The receptors stem from a man aged 18 to 29 in good health. Some clones in this sample may be carry-over from other donors' samples. Both conserved end residues are part of each CDR3. The order of the fields is J gene, V gene, D gene, CDR3 length, clone size, CDR3 protein, CDR3 DNA. The D gene is left open where the match is weak. For some rows the clone size is stated as once, few or many, or as a class when expanded; others skip it.

J gene: TRBJ1-2; V gene: TRBV6-5; D gene: NA; CDR3 length: 16; clone size: NA; CDR3 protein: CASSYSTGQTNYGYTF; CDR3 DNA: TGTGCCAGCAGTTACTCTACCGGACAGACTAACTATGGCTACACCTTC
J gene: TRBJ2-7; V gene: TRBV16; D gene: TRBD2; CDR3 length: 15; clone size: NA; CDR3 protein: CASSRLAGDRYEQYF; CDR3 DNA: TGTGCCAGCAGCCGCCTAGCGGGAGACAGGTACGAGCAGTACTTC
J gene: TRBJ1-5; V gene: TRBV27; D gene: NA; CDR3 length: 14; clone size: NA; CDR3 protein: CASSFRRGDQPQHF; CDR3 DNA: TGTGCCAGCAGTTTCAGGCGGGGAGATCAGCCCCAGCATTTT
J gene: TRBJ1-2; V gene: TRBV27; D gene: TRBD1; CDR3 length: 15; clone size: NA; CDR3 protein: CASSLVGGDNYGYTF; CDR3 DNA: TGTGCCAGCAGTTTAGTAGGGGGCGATAACTATGGCTACACCTTC
J gene: TRBJ2-7; V gene: TRBV2; D gene: NA; CDR3 length: 15; clone size: NA; CDR3 protein: CASSTHLFAAYEQYF; CDR3 DNA: TGTGCCAGCAGTACCCACCTTTTCGCAGCCTACGAGCAGTACTTC
J gene: TRBJ2-5; V gene: TRBV27; D gene: TRBD2; CDR3 length: 16; clone size: once; CDR3 protein: CASSFNAGEYQETQYF; CDR3 DNA: TGTGCCAGCAGTTTTAACGCGGGAGAATACCAAGAGACCCAGTACTTC
J gene: TRBJ2-7; V gene: TRBV28; D gene: NA; CDR3 length: 13; clone size: NA; CDR3 protein: CASSSSGYYEQYF; CDR3 DNA: TGTGCCAGCAGTTCGAGTGGGTACTACGAGCAGTACTTC
J gene: TRBJ2-2; V gene: TRBV27; D gene: NA; CDR3 length: 14; clone size: NA; CDR3 protein: CASSSQLRFGELFF; CDR3 DNA: TGTGCCAGCAGTTCCCAGTTACGGTTCGGGGAGCTGTTTTTT
J gene: TRBJ1-1; V gene: TRBV5-6; D gene: TRBD1; CDR3 length: 19; clone size: NA; CDR3 protein: CASSLYYLGQGDMNTEAFF; CDR3 DNA: TGTGCCAGCAGCTTGTATTATCTCGGACAGGGGGACATGAACACTGAAGCTTTCTTT
J gene: TRBJ1-1; V gene: TRBV14; D gene: NA; CDR3 length: 16; clone size: NA; CDR3 protein: CASSQTTGQSNTEAFF; CDR3 DNA: TGTGCCAGCAGCCAGACAACAGGACAGTCGAACACTGAAGCTTTCTTT
J gene: TRBJ2-5; V gene: TRBV19; D gene: NA; CDR3 length: 15; clone size: NA; CDR3 protein: CASSIVVATMGTQYF; CDR3 DNA: TGTGCCAGTAGTATAGTGGTAGCGACTATGGGGACCCAGTACTTC
J gene: TRBJ2-1; V gene: TRBV29-1; D gene: TRBD2; CDR3 length: 15; clone size: NA; CDR3 protein: CSVEGTRPNPDEQFF; CDR3 DNA: TGCAGCGTTGAAGGGACTAGACCCAACCCGGATGAGCAGTTCTTC
J gene: TRBJ2-7; V gene: TRBV28; D gene: NA; CDR3 length: 12; clone size: NA; CDR3 protein: CASRTGSYEQYF; CDR3 DNA: TGTGCCAGTCGTACTGGGTCCTACGAGCAGTACTTC